Here is one TCR beta chain with its context. Its antigen is as yet unknown. This entry comes from a study of Ad26.COV2.S vaccination and SARS-CoV-2 variants. Study-level background: Among those in the COV1001 Ad26.COV2.S trial arm was the donor. Once or twice, 56 days apart, Ad26.COV2.S was delivered intramuscularly. Whole-study findings and limits: Measurement of non-spike TCR breadth gave similar results in vaccine and placebo recipients.

Documented treatment: 15 to 20 received Ad26.COV2.S at low or high dose, single or two shots; several received placebo; per-sample allocation not given. The samples were gathered on day 63 after the first injection of vaccine or placebo. The shot given was an Ad26 vector that makes Wuhan-strain SARS-CoV-2 spike. Only in-frame clones appear in the TCRdb table, and some are missing; sequencing was by immunoSEQ multiplex PCR. The table includes almost 400,000 clones, about 88% detected once. The V and J ends lost 6 bases and 3 bases, in that order; junction bases with no gene match: 8. The germline gives CDR1 LNHDA, CDR2 SQIVND (reference sequence). CDR3 length: 15 residues.

The chain combines TRBV19 with TRBJ2-3; 8 nucleotides agree with TRBD2. This clonotype originated in a person between 18 and 59 years old who received the Ad26.COV2.S COVID-19 vaccine or a placebo. The sequencing here drew on peripheral blood, taken in a trial of Ad26.COV2.S vaccine versus placebo. CDR3 sequence reads: CASRTGGGLTDTQYF. The CDR3 DNA is TGTGCCAGTAGGACCGGGGGGGGTTTAACAGATACGCAGTATTTT.